This entry lists 20 T cell receptor beta chains sequenced from one sample in a study of blood T cell repertoires in COVID-19. The assay was immunoSEQ multiplex PCR, and TCRdb's table has in-frame clones only and misses some. The sample has around 220,000 clones, approximately 91% seen once. Sequenced material: peripheral blood. The receptors derive from a woman aged 40 to 55 who had recovered from COVID-19.

This rearrangement joins TRBV9 to TRBJ2-2; possible D gene TRBD1, 6 bases. V lost 6 bases and J lost 1, with 10 bases in between. There are 14 residues in the CDR3. Germline V CDR1 and CDR2: SGDLS, YYNGEE. The CDR3 loop is CASTKQGNTGELFF. The CDR3, as DNA: TGTGCCAGCACCAAACAGGGGAACACCGGGGAGCTGTTTTTT. The variable domain in full, completed from reference TRBV9 and TRBJ2-2, reads DSGVTQTPKHLITATGQRVTLRCSPRSGDLSVYWYQQSLDQGLQFLIQYYNGEERAKGNILERFSAQQFPDLHSELNLSSLELGDSALYFCASTKQGNTGELFFGEGSRLTVL.

V is TRBV6-5 and J is TRBJ2-7; D is ambiguous. CDR3 size: 14 residues. Germline lookup yields CDR1 MNHEY and CDR2 SVGAGI. With 0 bases removed from V and 1 base from J, the gap between germline ends came to 7 bases. This CDR3 is CASSYSSLSYEQYF. Written as DNA, the CDR3 is TGTGCCAGCAGTTACTCGAGCCTATCCTACGAGCAGTACTTC.

The V gene is TRBV20-1, the J gene TRBJ1-6; D is uncertain. Germline-derived CDR1 and CDR2 are DFQATT and SNEGSKA (reference sequence). This CDR3 region has 16 residues. The germline V and J ends were trimmed by 3 bases and 3 bases, with 15 bases remaining between them. The CDR3 bases are TGCAGTGCTAGTATCGGGGTCCAAAGCTATAATTCACCCCTCCACTTT. Its translation: CSASIGVQSYNSPLHF.

The chain links TRBV5-5 to TRBJ1-2, with D uncertain. V lost 3 bases and J 5 bases, leaving 11 bases between the germline ends. The length of the CDR3 is 13 residues. Germline V gives CDR1 SGHKS, CDR2 YYEKEE (reference sequence). The CDR3: CASSSAGWYGYTF. In DNA, the CDR3 is TGTGCCAGCAGCTCGGCGGGATGGTATGGCTACACCTTC.

V is TRBV5-1 and J is TRBJ2-1, with D unclear. Trimming took 0 bases from V and 9 from J, leaving 7 bases between them. The germline V gene encodes CDR1 SGHRS and CDR2 YFSETQ. This CDR3 region has 12 residues. The CDR3 nucleotides are TGCGCCAGCAGCTTGGTTTCAGGTGAGCAGTTCTTC. It encodes CASSLVSGEQFF.

The chain is built from TRBV9 and TRBJ2-4, with 11 bases matching TRBD2. There are 16 residues in the CDR3. Germline V lookup: CDR1 SGDLS, CDR2 YYNGEE. V dropped 4 bases and J dropped 2; count of bases not matched to a gene: 5. This CDR3 reads CASSPGLAGPKNIQYF. CDR3 nucleotide sequence: TGTGCCAGCAGCCCCGGACTAGCGGGTCCCAAAAACATTCAGTACTTC.

The V call is TRBV7-3, the J call TRBJ2-1, with D unclear. This CDR3 is 15 amino acids long. Germline V CDR1 and CDR2: SGHTA, FQGTGA. V lost 0 bases and J 8 bases, leaving 14 bases between the germline ends. The chain's CDR3 is CASSLTTQAPYEQFF. The CDR3 DNA follows: TGTGCCAGCAGCTTAACGACTCAAGCGCCCTATGAGCAGTTCTTC.

J is TRBJ2-1 and V is TRBV11-3, with D perhaps TRBD1 (5 bases). The CDR3 loop spans 14 amino acids. CDR1 SGHNT and CDR2 YENEEA come from the germline V gene. The V end lost 5 bases, the J end lost 5 bases, and 13 bases lay between the germline ends. CDR3 nucleotides: TGTGCCAGCAGCCCTTTTGCAGGGAACAATGAGCAGTTCTTC. This sequence encodes CASSPFAGNNEQFF.

The table lists this clone with a count of one. The chain uses TRBV24-1 and TRBJ2-1; 9 bases match TRBD2. V gave up 10 bases and J gave up 7 bases; unmatched junction bases: 16. Germline V gene sequence: CDR1 KGHDR, CDR2 SFDVKD. The CDR3 has 16 residues. CDR3 sequence: CATSRILSGGSNEQFF. Here the CDR3 DNA reads TGTGCCACGAGTCGAATTCTCAGCGGGGGGTCGAATGAGCAGTTCTTC.

About this clone: Its ends do not fully match the called genes, so a read error is possible. This rearrangement joins TRBV6-1 to TRBJ1-6, with 9 bases that match TRBD1. The CDR3 is made up of 16 amino acids. Looked up from germline, CDR1 is MNHNS and CDR2 is SASEGT. CDR3 amino acids: CASSEGLRQGVSPPHF. The DNA for the CDR3 is TGTGCCAGCAGTGAAGGGTTGAGACAGGGGGTTTCACCCCCCCACTTT.

The CDR3 DNA is TGTGCCAGCAGCTTAGCCCCAGGGGGATTTGGCTACACCTTC. This gives the protein CASSLAPGGFGYTF. The chain recombines TRBV7-9 with TRBJ1-2; 7 nucleotides align to TRBD1. CDR1 SEHNR and CDR2 FQNEAQ come from the germline V gene (reference sequence). The V gene end was trimmed by 0 bases and the J gene end by 7 bases; junction bases not matched to a gene: 5. This CDR3 region has 14 residues.

A single count supports this clone. V and J are TRBV3-1 (or the pseudogene TRBV3-2) and TRBJ2-1; TRBD1 agrees at 9 bases. The CDR3 runs 15 residues. Germline V lookup: CDR1 LGHDT, CDR2 YNNKEL (reference sequence). V shed 4 bases, J shed 7 bases, and the junction held 8 bases outside the gene matches. CDR3 coding DNA: TGTGCCAGCAGCCTCCCACAGGGGGCTAGGAATGAGCAGTTCTTC. This translates into CASSLPQGARNEQFF.

The chain employs TRBV6-5 and TRBJ1-2; 8 bases are a match to TRBD1. Germline V gene sequence: CDR1 MNHEY, CDR2 SVGAGI. This CDR3 contains 15 residues. With V trimmed by 6 bases and J by 6 bases, 12 bases remained unmatched. CDR3 nucleotide sequence: TGTGCCAGCAGACTTAAGTTACAGGGGGAGAATGGCTACACCTTC. Amino acids: CASRLKLQGENGYTF.

This chain joins TRBV13 and TRBJ2-1; D call uncertain. Per germline, CDR1 PRHDT and CDR2 FYEKMQ (reference sequence). V was pared by 3 bases and J by 7 bases, with 13 bases between. The CDR3 extends over 14 amino acids. For the CDR3, the DNA is TGTGCCAGCAGCTTTTATCTGGAGTCTAATGAGCAGTTCTTC. This translates into CASSFYLESNEQFF.

The chain carries TRBV29-1 and TRBJ2-2, with 9 bases lining up with TRBD1. The CDR3 consists of 17 residues. The germline CDR1 and CDR2 sequences are SQVTM and ANQGSEA. V trimming: 7 bases; J trimming: 7 bases; junction bases outside the gene matches: 19. The CDR3 sequence: CSASHPTGTGTIGELFF. The CDR3 nucleotides are TGCAGCGCCTCACACCCAACCGGGACAGGGACGATCGGGGAGCTGTTTTTT.

The chain joins TRBV4-1 to TRBJ2-7, with no clear D. This CDR3 is built from 15 residues. V gave up 2 bases and J gave up 1 base, with 12 bases separating them. The germline V gene has CDR1 MGHRA and CDR2 YSYEKL. The CDR3 coding sequence is TGCGCCAGCAGCCAACAGGCGAGTGGATCCTACGAGCAGTACTTC. It codes for CASSQQASGSYEQYF.

The chain couples TRBV5-1 to TRBJ2-6; D unclear. Germline assignment: CDR1 SGHRS and CDR2 YFSETQ. The CDR3 covers 16 residues. V shed 0 bases and J shed 0 bases, with 7 bases lying between them. This CDR3 reads CASSLDSSSGANVLTF. In DNA, the CDR3 is TGCGCCAGCAGCTTGGACAGTAGCTCTGGGGCCAACGTCCTGACTTTC. The full variable domain, in which reference TRBV5-1 and TRBJ2-6 provide the parts outside the CDR3, is KAGVTQTPRYLIKTRGQQVTLSCSPISGHRSVSWYQQTPGQGLQFLFEYFSETQRNKGNFPGRFSGRQFSNSRSEMNVSTLELGDSALYLCASSLDSSSGANVLTFGAGSRLTVL.

This clone was picked up a small number of times. The rearrangement joins TRBV5-1 to TRBJ1-3, with 8 bases lining up with TRBD1. CDR3 length: 17 residues. From germline, CDR1 is SGHRS and CDR2 YFSETQ. Germline trimming cut 5 bases from V and 0 bases from J; bases unmatched to any gene: 10. This CDR3 is CASSPQGQAGSGNTIYF. For the CDR3, the DNA is TGCGCCAGCAGTCCCCAGGGACAGGCTGGCTCTGGAAACACCATATATTTT.

This clone has just one count. The CDR3 DNA is TGTGCCAGCCGACGGGGGGGGCCCGCTTCGGAGGAGCTGTTTTTT. Protein product: CASRRGGPASEELFF. The V gene is TRBV9, the J gene TRBJ2-2; TRBD2 agrees at 8 bases. V was clipped by 7 bases and J by 10 bases; unmatched bases: 15. Germline values: CDR1 SGDLS, CDR2 YYNGEE. The CDR3 sequence is 15 residues long.

CDR3 DNA sequence: TGTGCCAGTAGTATACGAGGGACAGGGTTCTACGAGCAGTACTTC. This gives the protein CASSIRGTGFYEQYF. This rearrangement joins TRBV19 to TRBJ2-7, with 9 positions matching TRBD1. Trimming cost V 2 bases and J 3 bases; bases outside gene matches: 5. The CDR3 contains 15 residues. The germline gives CDR1 LNHDA, CDR2 SQIVND (reference sequence).